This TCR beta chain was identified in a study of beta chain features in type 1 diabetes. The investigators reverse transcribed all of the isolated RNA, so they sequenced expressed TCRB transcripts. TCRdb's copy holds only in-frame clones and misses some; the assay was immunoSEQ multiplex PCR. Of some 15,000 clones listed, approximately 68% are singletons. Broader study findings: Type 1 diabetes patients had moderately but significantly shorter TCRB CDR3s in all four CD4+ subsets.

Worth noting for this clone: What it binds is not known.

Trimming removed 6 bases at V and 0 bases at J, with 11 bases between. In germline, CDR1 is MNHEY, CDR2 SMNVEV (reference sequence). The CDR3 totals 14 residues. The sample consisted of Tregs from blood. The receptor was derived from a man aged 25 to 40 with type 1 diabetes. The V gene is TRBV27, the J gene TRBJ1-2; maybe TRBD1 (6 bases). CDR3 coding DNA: TGTGCCAGCAGGCCAGGACAGTCTAACTATGGCTACACCTTC. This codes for CASRPGQSNYGYTF.